This T cell receptor beta chain came from a study of cytomegalovirus exposure and HLA in healthy donors. Overall study findings and caveats: V segments that were indistinguishable, TRBV6-2 and TRBV6-3 among them, were omitted from analysis.

The CDR3 consists of 16 residues. Trimming removed 4 bases at V and 1 base at J, with 15 bases between. The germline CDR1 and CDR2 sequences are SGHRS and YFSETQ. With regard to this clone: Its antigen is not known.

In the PCR, 60 Vbeta and 13 Jbeta primers were used. Sequencing used immunoSEQ multiplex PCR; TCRdb keeps in-frame clones, though not all of them. The sample contains approximately 140,000 clones, more than 70% of which appear only once. The source of this sequence is a woman aged 60 to 75 in good health and CMV-seronegative. This rearrangement joins TRBV5-1 to TRBJ2-1, with no clear D. The sequencing sample was made of PBMCs. CDR3 DNA sequence: TGCGCCAGCAGCCTCTTACGGCCCGGGTCCTACAATGAGCAGTTCTTC. The encoded protein is CASSLLRPGSYNEQFF.